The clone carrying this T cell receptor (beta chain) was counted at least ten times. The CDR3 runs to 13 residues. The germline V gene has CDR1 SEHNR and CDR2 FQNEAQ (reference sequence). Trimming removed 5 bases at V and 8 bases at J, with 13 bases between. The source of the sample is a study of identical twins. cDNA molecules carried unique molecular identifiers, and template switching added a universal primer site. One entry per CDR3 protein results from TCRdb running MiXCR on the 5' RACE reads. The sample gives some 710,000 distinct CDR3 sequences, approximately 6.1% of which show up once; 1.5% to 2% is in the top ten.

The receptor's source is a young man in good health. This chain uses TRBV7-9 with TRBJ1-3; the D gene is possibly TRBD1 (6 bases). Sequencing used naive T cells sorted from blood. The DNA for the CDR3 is TGTGCCAGCAGCACCCGGACAGCTTACACCATATATTTT. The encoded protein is CASSTRTAYTIYF.